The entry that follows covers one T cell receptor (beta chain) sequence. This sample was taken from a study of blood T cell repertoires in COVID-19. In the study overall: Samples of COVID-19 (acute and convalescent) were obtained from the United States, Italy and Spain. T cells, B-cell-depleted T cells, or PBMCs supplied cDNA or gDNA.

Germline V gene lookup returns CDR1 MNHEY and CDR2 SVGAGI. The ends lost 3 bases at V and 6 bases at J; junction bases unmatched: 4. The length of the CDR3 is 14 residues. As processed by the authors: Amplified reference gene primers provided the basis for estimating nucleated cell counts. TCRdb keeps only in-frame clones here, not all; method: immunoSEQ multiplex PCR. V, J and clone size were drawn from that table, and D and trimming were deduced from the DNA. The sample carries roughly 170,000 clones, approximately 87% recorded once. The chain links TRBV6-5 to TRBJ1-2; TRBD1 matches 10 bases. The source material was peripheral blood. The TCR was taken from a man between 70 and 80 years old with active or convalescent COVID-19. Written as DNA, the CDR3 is TGTGCCAGCAGTTATGACAGGGGGCCCAATGGCTACACCTTC. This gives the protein CASSYDRGPNGYTF.